A selection of T cell receptor beta chains follows, all from one sample in a study of shared clonotypes between healthy human individuals. Some clones are missing from TCRdb's copy, which holds only in-frame ones; the method was immunoSEQ multiplex PCR. The sample gives a few million clones, approximately 93% of which show up once; 0.39% is in the top ten. The sequenced sample was naive CD4+ T cells from PBMCs. The receptors stem from a man younger than 30 in good health. Some clones in this sample may be carry-over from other donors' samples. The CDR3 runs from the conserved cysteine through the conserved F or W. The order of the fields is clone size, D gene, J gene, V gene, CDR3 protein, CDR3 DNA. The D gene is left open where the match is weak. Size values are once, few and many counts, or a class for expanded clones, and some rows have none.

>-|-|TRBJ1-5|TRBV6-4
CASSDSTHCYQPQHF
TGTGCCAGCAGTGACTCGACCCACTGCTATCAGCCCCAGCATTTT
>-|-|TRBJ2-5|TRBV19
CASSIAPGPRHQETQYF
TGTGCCAGTAGTATAGCACCGGGACCAAGGCATCAAGAGACCCAGTACTTC
>-|TRBD2|TRBJ2-1|TRBV28
CASSPQTAGGNEQFF
TGTGCCAGCAGTCCCCAAACCGCGGGGGGAAATGAGCAGTTCTTC
>-|TRBD2|TRBJ2-1|TRBV13
CASSFGLAHSYNEQFF
TGTGCCAGCAGCTTCGGACTAGCCCACTCCTACAATGAGCAGTTCTTC
>-|TRBD1|TRBJ2-7|TRBV7-9
CASSPRDRETYEQYF
TGTGCCAGCAGCCCCCGGGACAGGGAAACCTACGAGCAGTACTTC
>-|-|TRBJ2-3|TRBV5-4
CASSFPDRGTDTQYF
TGTGCCAGCAGTTTCCCGGACCGGGGGACAGATACGCAGTATTTT
>-|TRBD2|TRBJ2-7|TRBV27
CARTACGSREQYF
TGTGCCAGAACCGCTTGCGGGAGTAGGGAGCAGTACTTC
>-|TRBD2|TRBJ2-1|TRBV18
CASSPGLAHEQFF
TGTGCCAGCTCACCCGGACTAGCCCATGAGCAGTTCTTC
>-|-|TRBJ2-1|TRBV25-1
CASRGRRKGYNEQFF
TGTGCCAGCAGAGGACGTAGGAAGGGTTACAATGAGCAGTTCTTC
>-|-|TRBJ2-5|TRBV6-5
CASSYRADQETQYF
TGTGCCAGCAGTTACCGGGCCGACCAAGAGACCCAGTACTTC
>-|-|TRBJ2-3|TRBV4-3
CASSPGDTQYF
TGCGCCAGCAGCCCTGGAGATACGCAGTATTTT
>-|-|TRBJ2-2|TRBV4-2
CASSQEFSEAGELFF
TGTGCCAGCAGCCAAGAGTTTTCCGAGGCCGGGGAGCTGTTTTTT
>-|-|TRBJ2-7|TRBV6-1
CASSLVDSSYEQYF
TGTGCCAGCAGCTTAGTGGACAGCTCCTACGAGCAGTACTTC
>once|-|TRBJ1-4|TRBV7-2
CASSYRVTNEKLFF
TGTGCCAGCAGCTACAGGGTAACTAATGAAAAACTGTTTTTT
>-|-|TRBJ2-5|TRBV5-4
CASSLAAARSQETQYF
TGTGCCAGCAGCTTGGCCGCGGCTAGAAGTCAAGAGACCCAGTACTTC
>-|-|TRBJ2-7|TRBV5-1
CASSLAAGSGEQYF
TGCGCCAGCAGCTTGGCAGCGGGTAGCGGCGAGCAGTACTTC
>-|-|TRBJ1-1|TRBV9
CASSRTSGTEAFF
TGTGCCAGCAGCCGGACCTCGGGGACTGAAGCTTTCTTT
>-|-|TRBJ1-3|TRBV6-5
CASSAKPSGNTIYF
TGTGCCAGCAGTGCCAAGCCCTCTGGAAACACCATATATTTT
>-|-|TRBJ2-7|TRBV5-1
CASSTASLQRSYEQYF
TGCGCCAGCAGCACGGCCTCATTACAGCGCTCCTACGAGCAGTACTTC
>-|-|TRBJ1-2|TRBV28
CASSSQGFGYTF
TGTGCCAGCAGTTCCCAGGGTTTTGGCTACACCTTC
>-|-|TRBJ2-7|TRBV2
CASRGGPAGTYEQYF
TGTGCCAGCAGGGGGGGGCCAGCGGGTACCTACGAGCAGTACTTC
>once|TRBD2|TRBJ2-3|TRBV18
CASSPQTSATITDTQYF
TGTGCCAGCTCGCCTCAGACTAGCGCAACGATTACAGATACGCAGTATTTT
>-|-|TRBJ1-1|TRBV28
CASSENTEAFF
TGTGCCAGCAGTGAGAACACTGAAGCTTTCTTT
>few|TRBD1|TRBJ1-1|TRBV7-9
CASSLSQGADTEAFF
TGTGCCAGCAGCTTAAGCCAGGGGGCGGACACTGAAGCTTTCTTT
>-|-|TRBJ2-1|TRBV28
CAATGTYNNEQFF
TGTGCCGCCACCGGGACCTATAACAATGAGCAGTTCTTC
>-|-|TRBJ2-4|TRBV5-1
CASSLAWGGNIQYF
TGCGCCAGCAGCTTGGCCTGGGGTGGAAACATTCAGTACTTC
>-|-|TRBJ2-5|TRBV7-9
CASSFLGTETQYF
TGTGCCAGCAGCTTCCTCGGAACGGAGACCCAGTACTTC
>-|TRBD1|TRBJ2-2|TRBV11-2
CASSLGRGHTGELFF
TGTGCCAGCAGCTTAGGCAGGGGGCACACCGGGGAGCTGTTTTTT
>once|TRBD2|TRBJ2-1|TRBV13
CASSRRSGRNPNEQFF
TGTGCCAGCAGCAGAAGAAGCGGGAGAAACCCGAATGAGCAGTTCTTC
>-|TRBD1|TRBJ2-3|TRBV29-1
CSVPVDRGTPDTQYF
TGCAGCGTTCCTGTTGACAGGGGTACCCCAGATACGCAGTATTTT
>-|-|TRBJ2-2|TRBV28
CASTGTHDYKWELFF
TGTGCCAGCACAGGGACTCACGATTATAAGTGGGAGCTGTTTTTT
>-|-|TRBJ2-1|TRBV28
CASSPGTPPYNEQFF
TGTGCCAGCAGTCCCGGGACACCCCCCTACAATGAGCAGTTCTTC
>-|TRBD1|TRBJ1-5|TRBV28
CASMIQGAPNQPQHF
TGTGCCAGCATGATACAGGGGGCGCCGAATCAGCCCCAGCATTTT
>-|-|TRBJ1-2|TRBV11-2
CASSSWVGDWDYGYTF
TGTGCCAGCAGCTCCTGGGTTGGAGATTGGGACTATGGCTACACCTTC
>-|-|TRBJ1-4|TRBV5-1
CASSLDGVNLEKLFF
TGCGCCAGCAGCCTAGACGGAGTTAATCTTGAAAAACTGTTTTTT